The next 2 T cell receptor beta chains were all read from a single sample in a study of identical twins. TCRdb called the 5' RACE reads again in MiXCR, with one record for every CDR3 protein. The top ten clones hold around 7.2% of a sample with some 300,000 distinct CDR3 sequences, 9% to 15% of them seen once. This same sample was also part of a study on yellow fever vaccine responses in identical twins.

The sample consisted of CD8+ T cells sorted from blood. The receptor source for this set is a young woman in good health.

This clonotype has a handful of counts. This chain joins TRBV11-2 and TRBJ2-1, with D possibly TRBD2 on 5 matching bases. Germline loops: CDR1 SGHAT, CDR2 FQNNGV. The CDR3 spans 17 residues. Trimming stripped 0 bases from V and 4 bases from J, with 16 bases between. Here the CDR3 reads CASSLDVQAAVYNEQFF. CDR3 nucleotide sequence: TGTGCCAGCAGCTTAGATGTGCAAGCGGCCGTGTACAATGAGCAGTTCTTC.

The V call is TRBV6-4, the J call TRBJ2-1; TRBD2 matches 8 bases. Germline CDR1 and CDR2: MRHNA and SNTAGT. This CDR3 spans 15 amino acids. Trimming cost V 6 bases and J 8 bases; bases outside gene matches: 12. CDR3 region: CASSATGTGGDEQFF. The CDR3 region has the DNA TGTGCCAGCAGCGCTACCGGGACCGGGGGGGATGAGCAGTTCTTC.